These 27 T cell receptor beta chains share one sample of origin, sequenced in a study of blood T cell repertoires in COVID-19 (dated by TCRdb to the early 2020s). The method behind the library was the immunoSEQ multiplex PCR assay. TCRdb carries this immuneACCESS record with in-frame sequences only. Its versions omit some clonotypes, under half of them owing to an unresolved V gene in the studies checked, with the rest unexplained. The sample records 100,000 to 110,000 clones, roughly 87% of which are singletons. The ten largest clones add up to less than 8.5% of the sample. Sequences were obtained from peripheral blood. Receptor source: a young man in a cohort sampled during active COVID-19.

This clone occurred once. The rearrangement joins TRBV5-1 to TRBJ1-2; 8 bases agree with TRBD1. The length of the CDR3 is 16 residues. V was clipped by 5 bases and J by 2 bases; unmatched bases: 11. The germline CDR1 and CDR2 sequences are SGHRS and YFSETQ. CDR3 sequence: CASRRQTGVENYGYTF. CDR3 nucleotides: TGCGCCAGCAGAAGACAGACAGGGGTGGAGAACTATGGCTACACCTTC.

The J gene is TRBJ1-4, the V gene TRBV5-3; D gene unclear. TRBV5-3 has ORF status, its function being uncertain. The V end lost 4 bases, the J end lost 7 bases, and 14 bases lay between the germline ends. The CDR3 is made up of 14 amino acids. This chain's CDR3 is CARSPRAGGEKLFF. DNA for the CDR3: TGTGCCAGAAGCCCCCGGGCCGGAGGTGAAAAACTGTTTTTT.

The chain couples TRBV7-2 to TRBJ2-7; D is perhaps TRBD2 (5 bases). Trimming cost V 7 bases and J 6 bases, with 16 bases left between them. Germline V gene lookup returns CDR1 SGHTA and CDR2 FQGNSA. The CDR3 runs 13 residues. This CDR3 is CASTASRVGEQYF. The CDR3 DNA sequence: TGTGCCAGCACCGCTTCGAGGGTAGGCGAGCAGTACTTC.

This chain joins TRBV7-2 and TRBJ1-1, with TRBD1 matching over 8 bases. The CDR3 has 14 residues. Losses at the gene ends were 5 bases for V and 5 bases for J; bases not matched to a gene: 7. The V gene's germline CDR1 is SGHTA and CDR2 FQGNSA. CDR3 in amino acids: CASSKGRGRTEAFF. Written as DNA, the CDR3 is TGTGCCAGCAGCAAAGGCAGGGGGCGAACTGAAGCTTTCTTT. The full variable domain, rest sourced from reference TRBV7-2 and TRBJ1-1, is GAGVSQSPSNKVTEKGKDVELRCDPISGHTALYWYRQSLGQGLEFLIYFQGNSAPDKSGLPSDRFSAERTGGSVSTLTIQRTQQEDSAVYLCASSKGRGRTEAFFGQGTRLTVV.

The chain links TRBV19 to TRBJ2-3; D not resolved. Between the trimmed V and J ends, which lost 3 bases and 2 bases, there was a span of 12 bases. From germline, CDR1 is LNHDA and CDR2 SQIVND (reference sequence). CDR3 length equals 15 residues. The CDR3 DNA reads TGTGCCAGTAGTATTTCTAATAACCCCACAGATACGCAGTATTTT. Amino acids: CASSISNNPTDTQYF.

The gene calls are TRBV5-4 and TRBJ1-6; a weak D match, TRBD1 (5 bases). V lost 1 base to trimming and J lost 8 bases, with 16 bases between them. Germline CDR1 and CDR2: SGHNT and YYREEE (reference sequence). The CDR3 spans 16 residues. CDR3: CASSLSGIATDSPLHF. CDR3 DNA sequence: TGTGCCAGCAGCTTGTCAGGGATCGCCACGGATTCACCCCTCCACTTT.

The CDR3: CASSLGVRRGLGSYEQYF. The CDR3 bases are TGTGCCAGCAGCTTGGGGGTGCGGCGGGGCCTCGGGTCCTACGAGCAGTACTTC. The V and J genes are TRBV5-4 and TRBJ2-7; possibly TRBD2 for D (6 bases). This CDR3 contains 18 residues. The V gene's germline CDR1 is SGHNT and CDR2 YYREEE (reference sequence). V shed 0 bases and J shed 1 base, with 20 bases lying between them. The complete variable domain, with remaining parts taken from reference TRBV5-4 and TRBJ2-7, reads ETGVTQSPTHLIKTRGQQVTLRCSSQSGHNTVSWYQQALGQGPQFIFQYYREEENGRGNFPPRFSGLQFPNYSSELNVNALELDDSALYLCASSLGVRRGLGSYEQYFGPGTRLTVT.

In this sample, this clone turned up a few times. DNA for the CDR3: TGTGCCAGCAGCAACCCCAGGGTTGGAGAGACCCAGTACTTC. Translated, it gives CASSNPRVGETQYF. The chain uses TRBV7-9 and TRBJ2-5; D is possibly TRBD1 (5 bases). This CDR3 contains 14 residues. Per the germline V gene, CDR1 is SEHNR and CDR2 is FQNEAQ (reference sequence). Trimming pared 5 bases from V and 4 bases from J, leaving 14 bases between. The whole variable domain, filled in from reference TRBV7-9 and TRBJ2-5, reads DTGVSQNPRHKITKRGQNVTFRCDPISEHNRLYWYRQTLGQGPEFLTYFQNEAQLEKSRLLSDRFSAERPKGSFSTLEIQRTEQGDSAMYLCASSNPRVGETQYFGPGTRLLVL.

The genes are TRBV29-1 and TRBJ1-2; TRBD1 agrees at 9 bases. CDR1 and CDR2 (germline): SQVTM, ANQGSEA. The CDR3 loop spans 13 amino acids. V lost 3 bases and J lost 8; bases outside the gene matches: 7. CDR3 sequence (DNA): TGCAGCGTTGAGCCCGGGACAGGGATGGGCTACACCTTC. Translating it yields CSVEPGTGMGYTF.

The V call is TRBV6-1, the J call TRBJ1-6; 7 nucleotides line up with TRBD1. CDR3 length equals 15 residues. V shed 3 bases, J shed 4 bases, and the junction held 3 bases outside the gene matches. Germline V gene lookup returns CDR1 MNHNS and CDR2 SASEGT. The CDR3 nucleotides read TGTGCCAGCAGTGACGCGGGACAGTATAATTCACCCCTCCACTTT. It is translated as CASSDAGQYNSPLHF.

The chain's CDR3 is CSVVRTGNEKLFF. DNA for the CDR3: TGCAGCGTTGTTCGGACAGGGAACGAAAAACTGTTTTTT. V and J are TRBV29-1 and TRBJ1-4; 8 positions match TRBD1. CDR1 SQVTM and CDR2 ANQGSEA come from the germline V gene. V lost 4 bases to trimming and J lost 8 bases; unmatched junction nucleotides: 6. The length of the CDR3 is 13 residues.

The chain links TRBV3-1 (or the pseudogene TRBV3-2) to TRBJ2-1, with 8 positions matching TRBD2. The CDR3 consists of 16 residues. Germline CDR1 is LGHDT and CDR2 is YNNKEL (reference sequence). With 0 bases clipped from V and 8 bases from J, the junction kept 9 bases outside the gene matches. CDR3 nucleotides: TGTGCCAGCAGCCAAGATCTAGGACTAGCTAAGGATGAGCAGTTCTTC. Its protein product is CASSQDLGLAKDEQFF.

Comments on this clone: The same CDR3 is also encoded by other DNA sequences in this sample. The CDR3 is CASSRDSNYGYTF. The CDR3 nucleotides read TGTGCCAGTAGCCGGGACTCAAACTATGGCTACACCTTC. The V call is TRBV19, the J call TRBJ1-2; possibly TRBD1 for D (5 bases). The CDR3 is made up of 13 amino acids. Germline CDR1 reads LNHDA; CDR2 reads SQIVND (reference sequence). V lost 6 bases, J lost 2 bases, and 10 bases lay in between.

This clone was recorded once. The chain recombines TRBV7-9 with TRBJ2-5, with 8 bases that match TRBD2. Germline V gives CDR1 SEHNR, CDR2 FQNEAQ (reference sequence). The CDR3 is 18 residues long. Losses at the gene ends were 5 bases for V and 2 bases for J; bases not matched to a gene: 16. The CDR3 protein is CASSPTLSGGGSQETQYF. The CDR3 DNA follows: TGTGCCAGCAGCCCTACCCTTTCGGGGGGGGGCTCTCAAGAGACCCAGTACTTC.

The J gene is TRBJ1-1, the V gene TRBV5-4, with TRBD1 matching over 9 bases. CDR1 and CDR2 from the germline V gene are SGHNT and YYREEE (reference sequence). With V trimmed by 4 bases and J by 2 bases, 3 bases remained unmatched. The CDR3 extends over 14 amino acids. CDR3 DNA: TGTGCCAGCAGCCTACAGGGGGCCAACACTGAAGCTTTCTTT. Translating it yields CASSLQGANTEAFF.

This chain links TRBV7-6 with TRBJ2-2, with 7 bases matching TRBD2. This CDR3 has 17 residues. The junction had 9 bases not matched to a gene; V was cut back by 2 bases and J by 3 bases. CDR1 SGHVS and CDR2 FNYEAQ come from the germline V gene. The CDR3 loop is CASSLKGGGGDTGELFF. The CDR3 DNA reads TGTGCCAGCAGCTTAAAGGGAGGCGGGGGTGACACCGGGGAGCTGTTTTTT.

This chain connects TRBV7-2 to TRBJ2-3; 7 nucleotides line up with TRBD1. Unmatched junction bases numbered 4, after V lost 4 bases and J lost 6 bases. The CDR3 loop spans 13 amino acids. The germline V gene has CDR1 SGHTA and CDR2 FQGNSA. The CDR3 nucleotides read TGTGCCAGCAGCTCGACGACAGGGGATACGCAGTATTTT. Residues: CASSSTTGDTQYF.

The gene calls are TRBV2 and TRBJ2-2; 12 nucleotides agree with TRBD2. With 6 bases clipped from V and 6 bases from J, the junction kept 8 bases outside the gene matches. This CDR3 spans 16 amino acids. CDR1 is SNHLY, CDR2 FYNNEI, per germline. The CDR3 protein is CASSQASGGASGELFF. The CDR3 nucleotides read TGTGCCAGCAGCCAGGCTAGCGGGGGGGCCTCCGGGGAGCTGTTTTTT.

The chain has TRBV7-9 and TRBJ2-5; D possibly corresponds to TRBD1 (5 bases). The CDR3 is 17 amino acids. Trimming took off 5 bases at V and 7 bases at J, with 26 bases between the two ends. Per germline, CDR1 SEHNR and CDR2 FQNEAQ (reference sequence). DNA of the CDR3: TGTGCCAGCAGCCCCCCTGGGGCGACCCCCAGTAGGGCGACCCAGTACTTC. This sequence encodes CASSPPGATPSRATQYF.

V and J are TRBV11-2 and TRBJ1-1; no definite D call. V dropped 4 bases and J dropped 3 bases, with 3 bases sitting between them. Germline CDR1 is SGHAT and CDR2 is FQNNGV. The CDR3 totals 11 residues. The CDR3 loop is CASSSYTEAFF. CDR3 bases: TGTGCCAGCAGCTCTTACACTGAAGCTTTCTTT. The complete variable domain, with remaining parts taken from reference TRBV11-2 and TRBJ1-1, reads EAGVAQSPRYKIIEKRQSVAFWCNPISGHATLYWYQQILGQGPKLLIQFQNNGVVDDSQLPKDRFSAERLKGVDSTLKIQPAKLEDSAVYLCASSSYTEAFFGQGTRLTVV.

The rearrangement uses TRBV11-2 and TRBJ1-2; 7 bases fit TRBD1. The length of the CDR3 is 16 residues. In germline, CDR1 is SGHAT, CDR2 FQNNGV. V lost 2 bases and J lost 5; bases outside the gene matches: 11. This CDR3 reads CASSLRVGGSRYGYTF. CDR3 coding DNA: TGTGCCAGCAGCTTAAGAGTAGGGGGCTCGAGGTATGGCTACACCTTC.

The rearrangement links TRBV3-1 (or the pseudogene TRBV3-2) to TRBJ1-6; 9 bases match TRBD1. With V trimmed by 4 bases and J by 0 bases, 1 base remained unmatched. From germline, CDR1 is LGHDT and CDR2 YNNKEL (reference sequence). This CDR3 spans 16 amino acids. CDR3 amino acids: CASSPDRGSYNSPLHF. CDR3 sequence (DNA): TGTGCCAGCAGCCCGGACAGGGGCTCCTATAATTCACCCCTCCACTTT.

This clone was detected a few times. In DNA form, the CDR3 reads TGTGCCAGCAGTGAATCAGATAGCAATCAGCCCCAGCATTTT. Protein product: CASSESDSNQPQHF. The V and J genes are TRBV2 and TRBJ1-5; no clear D. The V and J ends lost 2 bases and 0 bases respectively, with 5 bases between them. CDR3 size: 14 residues. CDR1 and CDR2 from the germline V gene are SNHLY and FYNNEI.

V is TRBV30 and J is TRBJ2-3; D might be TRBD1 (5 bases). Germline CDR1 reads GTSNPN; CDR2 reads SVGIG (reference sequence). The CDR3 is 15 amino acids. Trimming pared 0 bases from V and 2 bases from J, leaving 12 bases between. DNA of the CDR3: TGTGCCTGGAGTGTATACGACAGCCCCACAGATACGCAGTATTTT. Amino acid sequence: CAWSVYDSPTDTQYF.

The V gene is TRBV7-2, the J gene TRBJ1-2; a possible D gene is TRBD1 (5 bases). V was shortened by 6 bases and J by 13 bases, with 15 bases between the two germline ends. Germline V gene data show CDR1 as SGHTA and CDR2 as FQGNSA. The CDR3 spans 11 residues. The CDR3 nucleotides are TGTGCCAGCAGACTCCGGGGGGAGGCCACCTTC. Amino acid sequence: CASRLRGEATF.

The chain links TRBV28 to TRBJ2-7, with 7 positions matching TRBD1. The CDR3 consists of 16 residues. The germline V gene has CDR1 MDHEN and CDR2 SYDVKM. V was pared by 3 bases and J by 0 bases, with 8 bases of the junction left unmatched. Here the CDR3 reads CASSFGGQLSSYEQYF. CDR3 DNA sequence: TGTGCCAGCAGTTTTGGGGGACAGCTGAGCTCCTACGAGCAGTACTTC.

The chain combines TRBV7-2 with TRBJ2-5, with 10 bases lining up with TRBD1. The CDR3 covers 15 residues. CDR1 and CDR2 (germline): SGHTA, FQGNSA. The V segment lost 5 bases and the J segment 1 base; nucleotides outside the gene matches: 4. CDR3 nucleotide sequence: TGTGCCAGCAGCCCTGACAGGGGGCGCCAAGAGACCCAGTACTTC. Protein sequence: CASSPDRGRQETQYF. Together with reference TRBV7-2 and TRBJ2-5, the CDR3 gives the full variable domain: GAGVSQSPSNKVTEKGKDVELRCDPISGHTALYWYRQSLGQGLEFLIYFQGNSAPDKSGLPSDRFSAERTGGSVSTLTIQRTQQEDSAVYLCASSPDRGRQETQYFGPGTRLLVL.